Shown below are 20 T cell receptor beta chains from a single sample sequenced in a study of T cell responses to AZD1222 COVID-19 vaccine. Produced via immunoSEQ multiplex PCR; TCRdb's table is partial and in-frame only. Among around 150,000 clones listed, 90% to 95% were seen once. Here the sequenced sample was peripheral blood, taken on day 0 of AZD1222 vaccination. The receptor set was obtained from an adult in good health.

This clone was counted once. The chain employs TRBV7-2 and TRBJ2-3; no clear D gene. The CDR3 contains 16 residues. V gave up 2 bases and J gave up 0 bases, with 12 bases separating them. Germline V gene sequence: CDR1 SGHTA, CDR2 FQGNSA. CDR3: CASSLSFASSTDTQYF. The CDR3 bases are TGTGCCAGCAGCTTATCGTTCGCCTCTAGCACAGATACGCAGTATTTT. The entire variable domain, with the rest obtained from reference TRBV7-2 and TRBJ2-3, is as follows: GAGVSQSPSNKVTEKGKDVELRCDPISGHTALYWYRQSLGQGLEFLIYFQGNSAPDKSGLPSDRFSAERTGGSVSTLTIQRTQQEDSAVYLCASSLSFASSTDTQYFGPGTRLTVL.

The chain links TRBV5-1 to TRBJ1-1; tentatively, D is TRBD1 (6 bases). With 2 bases removed from V and 6 bases from J, the gap between germline ends came to 11 bases. The CDR3 spans 13 residues. Germline loops: CDR1 SGHRS, CDR2 YFSETQ. Here the CDR3 reads CASSLAGGPEAFF. The CDR3 coding sequence is TGCGCCAGCAGCTTAGCCGGGGGGCCTGAAGCTTTCTTT.

The chain recombines TRBV5-1 with TRBJ2-2, with D perhaps matching TRBD2 (5 bases). This CDR3 comprises 15 residues. Germline values: CDR1 SGHRS, CDR2 YFSETQ. V lost 2 bases, J lost 6 bases, and 14 bases lay in between. Written as DNA, the CDR3 is TGCGCCAGCAGCTTAACTAGGAGCTTCGCCGGGGAGCTGTTTTTT. It encodes CASSLTRSFAGELFF.

V usage is TRBV3-1 (or the pseudogene TRBV3-2) and J usage is TRBJ1-2; possibly TRBD1 for D (5 bases). The germline gives CDR1 LGHDT, CDR2 YNNKEL (reference sequence). The CDR3 sequence is 17 residues long. The V gene lost 1 base and the J gene lost 8 bases, with 23 bases spanning the gap. CDR3 DNA sequence: TGTGCCAGCAGCCAAGGGGCGATTGGGGCCTTAAGTGGGGGCTACACCTTC. Translating gives CASSQGAIGALSGGYTF.

The chain joins TRBV3-1 (or the pseudogene TRBV3-2) to TRBJ2-4, with TRBD1 identical over 11 bases. Germline V lookup: CDR1 LGHDT, CDR2 YNNKEL (reference sequence). The junction had 9 bases not matched to a gene; V was cut back by 3 bases and J by 8 bases. CDR3 size: 16 residues. The CDR3 nucleotides read TGTGCCAGCAGCCATCGGACAGGGGGCACAGGGGACATTCAGTACTTC. Translating gives CASSHRTGGTGDIQYF.

The chain is built from TRBV19 and TRBJ1-2; possible D gene TRBD1, 5 bases. V lost 5 bases and J lost 7, with 8 bases in between. Germline values: CDR1 LNHDA, CDR2 SQIVND (reference sequence). This CDR3 comprises 11 residues. The CDR3 loop reads CASSRGFGYTF. For the CDR3, the DNA is TGTGCCAGTAGTCGGGGGTTTGGCTACACCTTC.

This chain links TRBV6-4 with TRBJ2-2; D not certain. Germline loops: CDR1 MRHNA, CDR2 SNTAGT. The CDR3 is 15 residues long. Trimming cost V 0 bases and J 4 bases, with 9 bases left between them. This CDR3 reads CASSDSNDGTGELFF. CDR3 bases: TGTGCCAGCAGTGACTCGAATGACGGCACCGGGGAGCTGTTTTTT.

This CDR3 reads CASSLGREAFF. The CDR3 bases are TGTGCCAGCAGCTTAGGTAGGGAAGCTTTCTTT. The V gene is TRBV7-9, the J gene TRBJ1-1; D gene unclear. The length of the CDR3 is 11 residues. V lost 1 base to trimming and J lost 8 bases, with 5 bases between them. Germline CDR1 SEHNR, CDR2 FQNEAQ (reference sequence).

This sequence joins TRBV20-1 and TRBJ2-5; D not resolved. Germline CDR1 reads DFQATT; CDR2 reads SNEGSKA (reference sequence). This CDR3 comprises 11 residues. The ends were cut back, 3 bases at V and 5 bases at J, with 7 bases in the middle. Here the CDR3 reads CSASTDETQYF. The CDR3 DNA follows: TGCAGTGCTAGTACCGACGAGACCCAGTACTTC.

This chain joins TRBV19 and TRBJ1-1; 10 nucleotides agree with TRBD1. Germline V gene data show CDR1 as LNHDA and CDR2 as SQIVND (reference sequence). This CDR3 contains 15 residues. Trimming took 4 bases from V and 6 from J; bases not matched to a gene: 8. In nucleotides, the CDR3 is TGTGCCAGTAGTAGCCAGGACAGGGGGATCTCTGAAGCTTTCTTT. Translation gives CASSSQDRGISEAFF. Full variable domain (rest looked up from reference TRBV19 and TRBJ1-1): DGGITQSPKYLFRKEGQNVTLSCEQNLNHDAMYWYRQDPGQGLRLIYYSQIVNDFQKGDIAEGYSVSREKKESFPLTVTSAQKNPTAFYLCASSSQDRGISEAFFGQGTRLTVV.

This clone has a single count. V is TRBV19 and J is TRBJ2-3; perhaps D is TRBD1 or TRBD2 (5 bases each). There are 15 residues in the CDR3. Germline CDR1 LNHDA, CDR2 SQIVND (reference sequence). The V gene lost 3 bases and the J gene lost 4 bases, with 14 bases spanning the gap. DNA for the CDR3: TGTGCCAGTAGTATTAGGCAGGGAGAGGCAGATACGCAGTATTTT. It codes for CASSIRQGEADTQYF. Looking up the rest from reference TRBV19 and TRBJ2-3 gives the full variable domain: DGGITQSPKYLFRKEGQNVTLSCEQNLNHDAMYWYRQDPGQGLRLIYYSQIVNDFQKGDIAEGYSVSREKKESFPLTVTSAQKNPTAFYLCASSIRQGEADTQYFGPGTRLTVL.

The rearrangement links TRBV20-1 to TRBJ2-5; D uncertain. Germline V lookup: CDR1 DFQATT, CDR2 SNEGSKA (reference sequence). Trimming removed 3 bases at V and 1 base at J, with 18 bases between. There are 16 residues in the CDR3. As DNA, the CDR3 is TGCAGTGCTAGTTCCCTCTCTCCCACAGCCCAAGAGACCCAGTACTTC. This encodes CSASSLSPTAQETQYF.

CDR3 coding DNA: TGCGCCAGCAGCGGAGGGACAGGGGGGGAAAAACTGTTTTTT. This translates into CASSGGTGGEKLFF. This sequence joins TRBV5-1 and TRBJ1-4; 11 nucleotides line up with TRBD1. CDR3 length: 14 residues. V trimming: 4 bases; J trimming: 8 bases; junction bases outside the gene matches: 4. The germline V gene encodes CDR1 SGHRS and CDR2 YFSETQ.

The rearrangement joins TRBV9 to TRBJ1-2; a weak D match, TRBD1 (5 bases). This CDR3 is 11 amino acids long. V lost 3 bases and J 7 bases, leaving 7 bases between the germline ends. Germline V gives CDR1 SGDLS, CDR2 YYNGEE. The DNA of the CDR3 is TGTGCCAGCAGCGGACAGAGTGGCTACACCTTC. Amino acids: CASSGQSGYTF.

The genes are TRBV7-2 and TRBJ2-1; 11 bases fit TRBD1. V lost 6 bases, J lost 4 bases, and 5 bases stayed unmatched. Germline V CDR1 and CDR2: SGHTA, FQGNSA. The CDR3 sequence is 15 residues long. CDR3 nucleotide sequence: TGTGCCAGCAGTCTGGACAGGGGGCAATACAATGAGCAGTTCTTC. Protein sequence: CASSLDRGQYNEQFF.

This clone was counted a single time. This sequence joins TRBV29-1 and TRBJ2-1; 9 bases fit TRBD1. From germline, CDR1 is SQVTM and CDR2 ANQGSEA. CDR3 size: 13 residues. V dropped 4 bases and J dropped 5; count of bases not matched to a gene: 3. In nucleotides, the CDR3 is TGCAGCGTTGTAAGGGACAGGGACAATGAGCAGTTCTTC. Amino acid sequence: CSVVRDRDNEQFF.

The chain joins TRBV5-1 to TRBJ2-1; 7 bases agree with TRBD1. Germline CDR1 is SGHRS and CDR2 is YFSETQ. V lost 1 base and J lost 1; bases outside the gene matches: 8. This CDR3 has 17 residues. CDR3 loop: CASSLLPGTASYNEQFF. The DNA of the CDR3 is TGCGCCAGCAGCTTGCTCCCCGGGACAGCTTCCTACAATGAGCAGTTCTTC.

The chain links TRBV2 to TRBJ1-1; the match to TRBD1 covers 8 bases. The CDR3 contains 13 residues. V lost 8 bases to trimming and J lost 1 base; unmatched junction nucleotides: 3. CDR1 is SNHLY, CDR2 FYNNEI, per germline. CDR3 sequence (DNA): TGTGCCAGCGTGGACAGGGAGAACACTGAAGCTTTCTTT. As protein: CASVDRENTEAFF.

This chain joins TRBV27 and TRBJ2-2, with a tentative D call TRBD2 (6 bases). The CDR3 covers 15 residues. The V end was cut by 6 bases, the J end by 5 bases, with 16 bases between. Per the germline V gene, CDR1 is MNHEY and CDR2 is SMNVEV (reference sequence). In nucleotides, the CDR3 is TGTGCCAGCAGGGCGTTGGGAGGCTGGACCGGGGAGCTGTTTTTT. It codes for CASRALGGWTGELFF.

CDR3 in amino acids: CASQGGGNQPQHF. The CDR3 DNA follows: TGTGCGTCCCAGGGAGGCGGCAATCAGCCCCAGCATTTT. V and J are TRBV10-3 and TRBJ1-5, with D possibly TRBD1 on 5 matching bases. The germline CDR1 and CDR2 sequences are ENHRY and SYGVKD. The CDR3 has 13 amino acids.